Here is one T cell receptor beta chain with its context. This record comes from a study of CD4 and CD8 cells across lung adenocarcinoma regions. The patients had localized lung adenocarcinoma, a non-small cell subtype. In germline, CDR1 is MNHEY, CDR2 SMNVEV (reference sequence). The CDR3 runs to 16 residues. With V trimmed by 4 bases and J by 5 bases, 6 bases remained unmatched. Each CDR3 protein is one row after TCRdb ran MiXCR on the PCR reads. The sample lists about 4,400 distinct CDR3 sequences; approximately 43% were seen once. The V gene is TRBV27, the J gene TRBJ2-1; 12 nucleotides agree with TRBD2. What was sequenced was CD4+ T cells from the margin of a lung tumor. The clonotype was recovered from a female donor with lung adenocarcinoma. The CD4 and CD8 labels of this study may be unreliable. CDR3 in amino acids: CASSSGRLAGDNEQFF. The CDR3 bases are TGTGCCAGCAGTTCGGGGAGACTAGCGGGAGACAATGAGCAGTTCTTC.